The 30 T cell receptor beta chains given below trace back to one sample, sequenced in a study of T cells in localized non-small cell lung cancer. Produced via immunoSEQ multiplex PCR; TCRdb's table is partial and in-frame only. The data show approximately 140,000 clones, about 90% seen once. The sample was peripheral blood, taken before any cancer treatment. All receptors derive from a female donor older than 55 with stage I lung adenocarcinoma.

The genes are TRBV14 and TRBJ2-5; maybe TRBD2 (6 bases). The germline V gene encodes CDR1 SGHDN and CDR2 FVKESK. The V end lost 1 base, the J end lost 5 bases, and 14 bases lay between the germline ends. The CDR3 runs to 15 residues. The CDR3 protein is CASSQGFLARETQYF. Here the CDR3 DNA reads TGTGCCAGCAGCCAAGGTTTCCTAGCGCGGGAGACCCAGTACTTC.

Remarks on this clone: This CDR3 is also generated by other DNA sequences in the sample. The V gene is TRBV9, the J gene TRBJ2-7, with 8 nucleotides matching TRBD2. Germline assignment: CDR1 SGDLS and CDR2 YYNGEE. The CDR3 is made up of 13 amino acids. The V segment lost 2 bases and the J segment 3 bases; nucleotides outside the gene matches: 1. CDR3 in amino acids: CASSVGLDYEQYF. CDR3 nucleotides: TGTGCCAGCAGCGTGGGACTAGACTACGAGCAGTACTTC.

The sample holds one count of this clone. The rearrangement joins TRBV14 to TRBJ2-1; TRBD2 might be the D (5 bases). CDR3 size: 13 residues. Trimming took off 6 bases at V and 4 bases at J, with 10 bases between the two ends. Germline values: CDR1 SGHDN, CDR2 FVKESK. CDR3 coding DNA: TGTGCCAGCAGGGATACTAGTTACAATGAGCAGTTCTTC. Protein: CASRDTSYNEQFF. The complete variable domain, with remaining parts taken from reference TRBV14 and TRBJ2-1, reads EAGVTQFPSHSVIEKGQTVTLRCDPISGHDNLYWYRRVMGKEIKFLLHFVKESKQDESGMPNNRFLAERTGGTYSTLKVQPAELEDSGVYFCASRDTSYNEQFFGPGTRLTVL.

The chain is built from TRBV30 and TRBJ2-2, with TRBD2 matching 12 bases. V lost 2 bases, J lost 8 bases, and 9 bases stayed unmatched. Germline CDR1 GTSNPN, CDR2 SVGIG (reference sequence). This CDR3 has 16 amino acids. The CDR3 DNA reads TGTGCCTGGAGTAGCGCGACTAGCGGGGGAGGGGGGGAGCTGTTTTTT. It yields the protein CAWSSATSGGGGELFF.

This clone was detected only once. This chain uses TRBV30 with TRBJ2-3, with 12 nucleotides matching TRBD2. The V segment lost 5 bases and the J segment 0 bases; nucleotides outside the gene matches: 6. The CDR3 runs 16 residues. Germline-derived CDR1 and CDR2 are GTSNPN and SVGIG (reference sequence). CDR3 residues: CAWELAGGLSTDTQYF. The CDR3 nucleotides read TGTGCCTGGGAACTAGCGGGAGGACTAAGCACAGATACGCAGTATTTT.

The CDR3 coding sequence is TGTGCCAGCAGCTTGGAGGCCCTAATAACGGGCGAGCAGTACTTC. Translation: CASSLEALITGEQYF. The chain carries TRBV5-6 and TRBJ2-7; D ambiguous. CDR3 size: 15 residues. Germline V lookup: CDR1 SGHDT, CDR2 YYEEEE. Trimming removed 0 bases from V and 6 bases from J, with 16 bases in between.

This chain links TRBV7-2 with TRBJ1-2; D is perhaps TRBD1 (5 bases). Germline V CDR1 and CDR2: SGHTA, FQGNSA. V lost 1 base, J lost 8 bases, and 14 bases lay in between. This CDR3 contains 14 residues. The CDR3 DNA reads as TGTGCCAGCAGCTTAGGTCGCAGGGCGTTGGGCTACACCTTC. Translated, it gives CASSLGRRALGYTF.

CDR3 nucleotide sequence: TGTGCCAGCAGCCCGACGACCGGGGAGCTGTTTTTT. Amino acid sequence: CASSPTTGELFF. The chain combines TRBV11-2 with TRBJ2-2; D unresolved. The V end was cut by 5 bases, the J end by 5 bases, with 6 bases between. Germline V gene lookup returns CDR1 SGHAT and CDR2 FQNNGV. The CDR3 is 12 amino acids.

This clone has only one observation. The chain uses TRBV21-1 and TRBJ1-4. TRBV21-1 is designated a pseudogene. The CDR3 is 15 amino acids. The CDR3 reads CASSKADATNEKLFF. The CDR3 coding sequence is TGTGCCAGCAGCAAAGCCGACGCAACTAATGAAAAACTGTTTTTT.

This chain uses TRBV6-6 with TRBJ2-7, with D unclear. Trimming took 5 bases from V and 1 from J, leaving 12 bases between them. The CDR3 covers 14 residues. Germline V lookup: CDR1 MNHNY, CDR2 SVGAGI (reference sequence). CDR3 sequence reads: CASSPTAPSYEQYF. The CDR3 nucleotides are TGTGCCAGCAGTCCGACCGCTCCATCCTACGAGCAGTACTTC.

This chain connects TRBV5-1 to TRBJ2-3, with D hard to call. The CDR3 spans 15 residues. Germline lookup yields CDR1 SGHRS and CDR2 YFSETQ. V was shortened by 0 bases and J by 0 bases, with 8 bases between the two germline ends. The CDR3 sequence is CASSLDSSSTDTQYF. As DNA, the CDR3 is TGCGCCAGCAGCTTGGACAGTTCTAGCACAGATACGCAGTATTTT.

V is TRBV28 and J is TRBJ1-1; 8 nucleotides agree with TRBD1. V trimming: 7 bases; J trimming: 1 base; junction bases outside the gene matches: 8. Germline V gives CDR1 MDHEN, CDR2 SYDVKM. This CDR3 has 15 amino acids. The CDR3 nucleotides read TGTGCCAGCACCCTTCAGGGGGCCGGGAACACTGAAGCTTTCTTT. Translation gives CASTLQGAGNTEAFF.

CDR3: CASSPRWTSGSSFNEQFF. CDR3 in DNA: TGTGCCAGCTCACCACGATGGACTAGCGGGAGTTCTTTCAATGAGCAGTTCTTC. The V gene is TRBV18, the J gene TRBJ2-1, with 13 nucleotides matching TRBD2. This CDR3 is 18 amino acids long. Germline V gives CDR1 KGHSH, CDR2 LQKENI. The V gene end was trimmed by 1 base and the J gene end by 6 bases; junction bases not matched to a gene: 9.

This chain joins TRBV5-6 and TRBJ2-7; no reliable D call. The germline V gene has CDR1 SGHDT and CDR2 YYEEEE. This CDR3 spans 12 amino acids. With 3 bases removed from V and 0 bases from J, the gap between germline ends came to 4 bases. CDR3 sequence: CASSSSSYEQYF. The CDR3 bases are TGTGCCAGCAGCTCCTCCTCCTACGAGCAGTACTTC.

The V and J genes are TRBV10-1 and TRBJ2-7, with 9 positions matching TRBD2. Per the germline V gene, CDR1 is WNHNN and CDR2 is SYGVQD (reference sequence). After removal of 6 bases from V and 2 bases from J, the junction contained 8 bases not matched to a gene. The CDR3 is made up of 15 amino acids. In DNA form, the CDR3 reads TGCGCCAGCAGCGTGGCGGCGGGAGGGACCTACGAGCAGTACTTC. Translating gives CASSVAAGGTYEQYF.

The chain has TRBV2 and TRBJ2-1, with TRBD2 matching over 7 bases. CDR1 and CDR2 from the germline V gene are SNHLY and FYNNEI. Unmatched junction bases numbered 7, after V lost 7 bases and J lost 4 bases. The CDR3 runs 14 residues. CDR3 loop: CASKPGLNYNEQFF. The CDR3 nucleotides are TGTGCCAGCAAGCCGGGACTAAATTACAATGAGCAGTTCTTC.

CDR3 coding DNA: TGTGCCAGCAGCCAAAAGAGCCTGAACACTGAAGCTTTCTTT. It yields the protein CASSQKSLNTEAFF. This sequence joins TRBV4-2 and TRBJ1-1; no reliable D call. The V and J ends lost 2 bases and 0 bases respectively, with 7 bases between them. The germline gives CDR1 LGHNA, CDR2 YNFKEQ. The CDR3 is made up of 14 amino acids.

This clone was seen a few times. The chain combines TRBV9 with TRBJ2-3; TRBD1 might be the D (5 bases). This CDR3 spans 15 amino acids. V was cut by 0 bases and J by 0 bases, with 8 bases left in between. Germline CDR1 and CDR2: SGDLS and YYNGEE. CDR3 region: CASSVGGLSTDTQYF. CDR3 nucleotide sequence: TGTGCCAGCAGCGTAGGGGGCTTAAGCACAGATACGCAGTATTTT.

The chain has TRBV10-3 and TRBJ2-3, with D unresolved. The CDR3 spans 10 residues. The germline V gene encodes CDR1 ENHRY and CDR2 SYGVKD. Trimming left V 7 bases short and J 2 bases short, with 1 base between. CDR3 nucleotide sequence: TGTGCCATCAACACAGATACGCAGTATTTT. This gives the protein CAINTDTQYF.

This clone was picked up a small number of times. The rearrangement links TRBV6-1 to TRBJ1-2; maybe TRBD1 (6 bases). This CDR3 has 12 residues. Trimming stripped 8 bases from V and 2 bases from J, with 9 bases between. The germline gives CDR1 MNHNS, CDR2 SASEGT. DNA of the CDR3: TGTGCCAGCCTGGGACACAACTATGGCTACACCTTC. This gives the protein CASLGHNYGYTF.

The rearrangement uses TRBV5-6 and TRBJ2-7, with D maybe TRBD2 (6 bases). Trimming took off 4 bases at V and 2 bases at J, with 19 bases between the two ends. The V gene's germline CDR1 is SGHDT and CDR2 YYEEEE. This CDR3 region has 16 residues. The CDR3 here is CASSGTSYKRPYEQYF. The CDR3 DNA reads TGTGCCAGCAGCGGCACTAGCTATAAACGCCCCTACGAGCAGTACTTC.

Only one count was recorded for this clone. This chain links TRBV18 with TRBJ2-1; no clear D. CDR1 is KGHSH and CDR2 is LQKENI in the germline V gene. The CDR3 has 14 amino acids. V gave up 8 bases and J gave up 0 bases, with 11 bases separating them. The CDR3 loop is CASRLDSSYNEQFF. The CDR3, as DNA: TGTGCCAGCAGACTGGATAGCTCCTACAATGAGCAGTTCTTC.

The chain combines TRBV7-3 with TRBJ2-5; D is unclear. This CDR3 is built from 13 residues. V was shortened by 3 bases and J by 2 bases, with 7 bases between the two germline ends. Germline CDR1 SGHTA, CDR2 FQGTGA. CDR3 in amino acids: CASSFLGQETQYF. CDR3 in DNA: TGTGCCAGCAGCTTTTTAGGGCAAGAGACCCAGTACTTC.

The chain employs TRBV5-1 and TRBJ1-5; possible D gene TRBD1, 5 bases. This CDR3 contains 14 residues. Trimming stripped 6 bases from V and 5 bases from J, with 15 bases between. The germline V gene encodes CDR1 SGHRS and CDR2 YFSETQ. The CDR3 protein is CASNPYPGDQPQHF. The CDR3 DNA reads TGCGCCAGCAATCCTTACCCGGGGGATCAGCCCCAGCATTTT.

The chain employs TRBV5-1 and TRBJ2-3, with 7 bases lining up with TRBD1. Germline-derived CDR1 and CDR2 are SGHRS and YFSETQ. J gave up 4 bases and V 2 bases, and 7 bases lay outside the gene matches. The CDR3 has 15 residues. The CDR3 DNA reads as TGCGCCAGCAGCTTAGAGGGACAGAGGCCAGATACGCAGTATTTT. Its translation: CASSLEGQRPDTQYF.

This sequence joins TRBV10-3 and TRBJ2-7; 11 bases align to TRBD2. Trimming at V came to 6 bases and at J to 2 bases, leaving 9 bases not matched to a gene. Germline V gives CDR1 ENHRY, CDR2 SYGVKD. The CDR3 covers 16 residues. The CDR3 nucleotides are TGTGCCATCAGCGCTGGGACTAGCGGAGGAACCTACGAGCAGTACTTC. Amino acids: CAISAGTSGGTYEQYF.

CDR3 sequence reads: CAISASSTQGGNEQFF. CDR3 DNA: TGTGCCATCAGTGCATCCTCCACACAGGGAGGCAATGAGCAGTTCTTC. The rearrangement uses TRBV10-3 and TRBJ2-1, with D tentatively TRBD1 or TRBD2 (6 bases each). There are 16 residues in the CDR3. CDR1 is ENHRY, CDR2 SYGVKD, per germline. V was cut by 4 bases and J by 6 bases, with 19 bases left in between.

The chain employs TRBV18 and TRBJ2-1; 7 nucleotides match TRBD1. This CDR3 region has 14 residues. Germline V CDR1 and CDR2: KGHSH, LQKENI. Trimming cost V 4 bases and J 10 bases; bases outside gene matches: 10. CDR3 bases: TGTGCCAGCTCACGGGACAGTGGCCGGTGGGAGCAGTTCTTC. Translation: CASSRDSGRWEQFF.

The CDR3 loop is CASTRRDGFSGANVLTF. In DNA, the CDR3 is TGTGCCAGCACCCGACGGGACGGATTCTCTGGGGCCAACGTCCTGACTTTC. This chain uses TRBV28 with TRBJ2-6; possibly TRBD1 or TRBD2 for D (5 bases each). Deletions cut 7 bases from V and 0 bases from J, with 16 bases between. CDR1 is MDHEN, CDR2 SYDVKM, per germline. The CDR3 totals 17 residues.

This rearrangement joins TRBV30 to TRBJ2-7; 10 nucleotides agree with TRBD2. V dropped 5 bases and J dropped 0; count of bases not matched to a gene: 10. CDR1 and CDR2 from the germline V gene are GTSNPN and SVGIG (reference sequence). This CDR3 spans 16 amino acids. The chain's CDR3 is CAWRPRLAGSSYEQYF. As DNA, the CDR3 is TGTGCCTGGCGGCCACGACTAGCGGGCTCCTCCTACGAGCAGTACTTC.